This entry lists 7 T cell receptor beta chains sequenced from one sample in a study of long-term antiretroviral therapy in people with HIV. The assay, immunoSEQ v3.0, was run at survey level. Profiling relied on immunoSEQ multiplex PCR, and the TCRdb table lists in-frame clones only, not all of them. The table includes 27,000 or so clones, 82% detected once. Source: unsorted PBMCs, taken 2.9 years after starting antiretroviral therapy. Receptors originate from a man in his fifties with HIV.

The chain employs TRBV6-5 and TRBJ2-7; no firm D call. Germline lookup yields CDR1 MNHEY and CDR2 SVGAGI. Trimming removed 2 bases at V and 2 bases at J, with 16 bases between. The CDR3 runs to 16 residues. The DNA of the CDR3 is TGTGCCAGCAGTTACGATCGGGTTGGTTCTACCTACGAGCAGTACTTC. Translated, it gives CASSYDRVGSTYEQYF.

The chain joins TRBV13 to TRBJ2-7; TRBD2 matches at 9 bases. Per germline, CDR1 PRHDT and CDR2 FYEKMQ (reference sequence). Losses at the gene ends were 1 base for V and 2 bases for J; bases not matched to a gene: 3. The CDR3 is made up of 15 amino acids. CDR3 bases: TGTGCCAGCAGCTTAGAGGTAGCGGGGGCCTACGAGCAGTACTTC. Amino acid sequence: CASSLEVAGAYEQYF.

This chain's CDR3 is CASVELNQPQHF. Written as DNA, the CDR3 is TGTGCCAGCGTAGAGCTCAATCAGCCCCAGCATTTT. The gene calls are TRBV28 and TRBJ1-5; D remains ambiguous. CDR1 is MDHEN and CDR2 is SYDVKM in the germline V gene. The germline V and J ends were trimmed by 8 bases and 3 bases, with 8 bases remaining between them. The CDR3 covers 12 residues.

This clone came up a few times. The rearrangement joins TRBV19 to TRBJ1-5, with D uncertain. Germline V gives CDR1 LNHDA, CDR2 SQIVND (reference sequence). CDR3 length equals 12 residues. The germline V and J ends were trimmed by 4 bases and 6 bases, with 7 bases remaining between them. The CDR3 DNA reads TGTGCCAGTAGTACGCCGGCTCAGCCCCAGCATTTT. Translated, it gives CASSTPAQPQHF.

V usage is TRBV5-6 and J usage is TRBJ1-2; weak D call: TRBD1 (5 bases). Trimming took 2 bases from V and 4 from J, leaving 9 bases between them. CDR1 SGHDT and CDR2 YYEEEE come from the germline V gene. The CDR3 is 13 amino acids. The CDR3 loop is CASSFRDSYGYTF. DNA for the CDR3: TGTGCCAGCAGCTTTCGTGACAGCTATGGCTACACCTTC.

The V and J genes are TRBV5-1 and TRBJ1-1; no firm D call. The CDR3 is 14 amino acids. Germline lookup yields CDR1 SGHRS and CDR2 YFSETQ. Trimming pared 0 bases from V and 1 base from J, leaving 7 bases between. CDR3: CASSLGPANTEAFF. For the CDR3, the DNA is TGCGCCAGCAGCTTGGGACCGGCGAACACTGAAGCTTTCTTT.

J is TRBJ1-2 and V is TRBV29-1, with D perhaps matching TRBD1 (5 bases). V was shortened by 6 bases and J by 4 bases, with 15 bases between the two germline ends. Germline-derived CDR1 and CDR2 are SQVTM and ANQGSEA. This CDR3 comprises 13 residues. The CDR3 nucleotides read TGCAGCGTGTCGGGTGGGGGAGGCTATGGCTACACCTTC. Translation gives CSVSGGGGYGYTF.